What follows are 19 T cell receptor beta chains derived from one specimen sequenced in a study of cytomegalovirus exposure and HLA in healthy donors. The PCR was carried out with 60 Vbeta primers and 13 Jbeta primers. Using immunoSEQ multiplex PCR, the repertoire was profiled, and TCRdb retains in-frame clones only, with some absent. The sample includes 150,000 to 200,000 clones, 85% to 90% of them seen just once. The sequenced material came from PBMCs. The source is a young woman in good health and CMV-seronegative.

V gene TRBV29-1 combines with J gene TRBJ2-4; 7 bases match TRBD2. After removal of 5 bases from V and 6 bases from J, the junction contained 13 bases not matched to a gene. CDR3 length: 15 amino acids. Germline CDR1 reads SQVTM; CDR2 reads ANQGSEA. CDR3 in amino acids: CSVIRDYLPGNIQYF. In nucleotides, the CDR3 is TGCAGCGTTATACGGGACTACCTCCCTGGAAACATTCAGTACTTC.

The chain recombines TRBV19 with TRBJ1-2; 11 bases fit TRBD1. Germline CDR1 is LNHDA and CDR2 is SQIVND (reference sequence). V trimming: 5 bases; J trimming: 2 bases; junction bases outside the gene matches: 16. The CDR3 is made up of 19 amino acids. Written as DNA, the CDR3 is TGTGCCAGTAGTTCCCCCCCGGGACAGGGGGTTAGGGAGAACTATGGCTACACCTTC. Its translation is CASSSPPGQGVRENYGYTF.

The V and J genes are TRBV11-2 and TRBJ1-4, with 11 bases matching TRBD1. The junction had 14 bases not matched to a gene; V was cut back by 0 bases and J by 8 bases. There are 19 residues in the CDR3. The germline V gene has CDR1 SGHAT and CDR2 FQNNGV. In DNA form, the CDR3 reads TGTGCCAGCAGCTTAGATGCATTGGGACAGGGGGAAATAGGAGAAAAACTGTTTTTT. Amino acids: CASSLDALGQGEIGEKLFF.

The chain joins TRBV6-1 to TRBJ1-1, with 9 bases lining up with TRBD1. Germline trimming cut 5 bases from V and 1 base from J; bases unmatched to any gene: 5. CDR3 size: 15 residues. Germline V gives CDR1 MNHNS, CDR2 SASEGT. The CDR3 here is CASSHRGLRNTEAFF. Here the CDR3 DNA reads TGTGCCAGCAGTCACAGGGGGCTGAGGAACACTGAAGCTTTCTTT.

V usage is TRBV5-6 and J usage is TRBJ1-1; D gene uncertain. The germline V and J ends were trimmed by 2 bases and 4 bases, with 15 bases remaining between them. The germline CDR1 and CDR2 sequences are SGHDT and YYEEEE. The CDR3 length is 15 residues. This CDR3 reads CASSFPNVVSTEAFF. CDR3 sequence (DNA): TGTGCCAGCAGCTTCCCGAACGTGGTTAGCACTGAAGCTTTCTTT.

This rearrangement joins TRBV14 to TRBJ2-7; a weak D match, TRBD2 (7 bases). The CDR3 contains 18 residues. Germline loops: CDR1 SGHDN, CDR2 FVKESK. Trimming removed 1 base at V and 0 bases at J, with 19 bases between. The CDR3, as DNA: TGTGCCAGCAGCCAAGCTAGGGGGGGACCCGAGAGCTCCTACGAGCAGTACTTC. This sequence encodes CASSQARGGPESSYEQYF.

The CDR3 nucleotides are TGTGCCAGCAGCGCAAACGCTCCTACTAGCCCGAGAGAGACCCAGTACTTC. Its protein product is CASSANAPTSPRETQYF. V and J are TRBV9 and TRBJ2-5, with D possibly matching TRBD2 (6 bases). The V end was cut by 3 bases, the J end by 4 bases, with 22 bases between. The CDR3 is 17 amino acids. Per germline, CDR1 SGDLS and CDR2 YYNGEE.

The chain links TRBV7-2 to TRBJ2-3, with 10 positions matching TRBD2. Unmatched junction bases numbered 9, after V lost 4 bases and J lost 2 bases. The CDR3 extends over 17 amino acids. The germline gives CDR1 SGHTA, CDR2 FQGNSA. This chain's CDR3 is CASSWGGLAGATDTQYF. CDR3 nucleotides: TGTGCCAGCAGCTGGGGGGGTCTAGCGGGGGCCACAGATACGCAGTATTTT. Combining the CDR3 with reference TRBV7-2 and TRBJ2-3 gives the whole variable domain GAGVSQSPSNKVTEKGKDVELRCDPISGHTALYWYRQSLGQGLEFLIYFQGNSAPDKSGLPSDRFSAERTGGSVSTLTIQRTQQEDSAVYLCASSWGGLAGATDTQYFGPGTRLTVL.

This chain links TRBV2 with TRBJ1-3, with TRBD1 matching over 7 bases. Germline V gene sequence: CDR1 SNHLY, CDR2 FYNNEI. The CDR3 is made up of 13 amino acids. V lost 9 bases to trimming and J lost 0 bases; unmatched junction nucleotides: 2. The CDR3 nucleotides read TGTGCCAGAACAGGGGCCTCTGGAAACACCATATATTTT. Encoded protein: CARTGASGNTIYF.

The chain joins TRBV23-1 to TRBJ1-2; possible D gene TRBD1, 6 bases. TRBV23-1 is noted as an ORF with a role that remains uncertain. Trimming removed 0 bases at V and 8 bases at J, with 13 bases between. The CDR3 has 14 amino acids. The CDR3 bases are TGCGCCAGCAGTCAATCGAACAGGGTGGACGGCTACACCTTC. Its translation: CASSQSNRVDGYTF.

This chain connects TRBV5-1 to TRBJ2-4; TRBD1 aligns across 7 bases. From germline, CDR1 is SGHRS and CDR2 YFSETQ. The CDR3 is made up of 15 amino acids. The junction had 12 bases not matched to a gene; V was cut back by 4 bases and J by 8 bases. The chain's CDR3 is CASSMSQGVLDIQYF. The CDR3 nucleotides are TGCGCCAGCAGCATGAGCCAGGGGGTGTTAGACATTCAGTACTTC.

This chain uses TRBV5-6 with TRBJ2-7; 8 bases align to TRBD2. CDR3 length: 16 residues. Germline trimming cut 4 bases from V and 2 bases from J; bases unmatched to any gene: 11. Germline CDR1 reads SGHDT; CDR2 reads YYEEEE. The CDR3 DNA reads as TGTGCCAGCAGCCCCTACAGCGGGGGATCTACCTACGAGCAGTACTTC. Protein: CASSPYSGGSTYEQYF.

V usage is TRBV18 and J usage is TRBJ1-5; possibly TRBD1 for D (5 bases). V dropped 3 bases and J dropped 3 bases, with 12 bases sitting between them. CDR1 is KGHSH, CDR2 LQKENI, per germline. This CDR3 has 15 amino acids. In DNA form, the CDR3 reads TGTGCCAGCTCACCTTGGGGCAGGTACAATCAGCCCCAGCATTTT. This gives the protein CASSPWGRYNQPQHF.

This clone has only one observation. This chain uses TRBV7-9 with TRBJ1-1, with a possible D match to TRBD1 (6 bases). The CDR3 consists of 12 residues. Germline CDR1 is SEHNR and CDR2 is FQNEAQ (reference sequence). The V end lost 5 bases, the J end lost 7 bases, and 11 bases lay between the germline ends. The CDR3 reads CASSPGADEAFF. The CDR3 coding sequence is TGTGCCAGCAGCCCAGGGGCAGATGAAGCTTTCTTT.

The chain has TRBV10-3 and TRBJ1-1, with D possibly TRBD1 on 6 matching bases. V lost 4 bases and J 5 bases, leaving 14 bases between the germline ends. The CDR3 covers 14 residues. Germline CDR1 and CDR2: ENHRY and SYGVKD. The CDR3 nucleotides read TGTGCCATCAGTGCTTACAGGGATGGTACTGAAGCTTTCTTT. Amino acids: CAISAYRDGTEAFF.

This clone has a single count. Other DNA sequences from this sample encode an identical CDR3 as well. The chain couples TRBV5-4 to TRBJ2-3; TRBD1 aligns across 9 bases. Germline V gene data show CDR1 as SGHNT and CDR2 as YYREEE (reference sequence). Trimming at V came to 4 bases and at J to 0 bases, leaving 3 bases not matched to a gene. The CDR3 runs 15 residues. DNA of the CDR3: TGTGCCAGCAGCCTGGACAGGGGCAGCACAGATACGCAGTATTTT. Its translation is CASSLDRGSTDTQYF.

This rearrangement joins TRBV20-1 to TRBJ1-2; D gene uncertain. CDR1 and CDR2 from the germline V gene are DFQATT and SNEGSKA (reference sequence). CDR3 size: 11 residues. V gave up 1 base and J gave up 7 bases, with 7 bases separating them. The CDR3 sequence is CSARGAGGYTF. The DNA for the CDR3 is TGCAGTGCTAGAGGAGCGGGTGGCTACACCTTC.

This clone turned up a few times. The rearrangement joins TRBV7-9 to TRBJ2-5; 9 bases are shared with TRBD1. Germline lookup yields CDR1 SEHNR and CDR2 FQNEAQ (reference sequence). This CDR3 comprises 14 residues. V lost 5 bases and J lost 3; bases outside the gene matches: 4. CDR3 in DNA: TGTGCCAGCAGCCAGACAGGGGGAAAAGAGACCCAGTACTTC. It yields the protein CASSQTGGKETQYF.

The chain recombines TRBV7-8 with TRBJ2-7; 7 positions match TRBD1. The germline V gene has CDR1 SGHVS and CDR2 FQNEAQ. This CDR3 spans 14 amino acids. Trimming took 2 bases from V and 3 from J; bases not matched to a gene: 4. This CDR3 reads CASSLTWDSYEQYF. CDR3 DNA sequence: TGTGCCAGCAGCTTAACCTGGGACAGCTACGAGCAGTACTTC.